This T cell receptor (beta chain) was observed in a study of technical replicates of blood from a few donors. The V end lost 3 bases, the J end lost 2 bases, and 17 bases lay between the germline ends. The germline gives CDR1 WNHNN, CDR2 SYGVQD (reference sequence). This CDR3 has 16 residues. This table comes from immunoSEQ multiplex PCR, and its TCRdb copy is limited to in-frame clones, with some not included. The table lists 84,000 or so clones, about 97% of them singletons. Sequenced material: T cells isolated from PBMCs. The sequence was obtained from a human donor in good health. The chain employs TRBV10-1 and TRBJ2-7; D is perhaps TRBD2 (7 bases). CDR3 sequence reads: CASSDPGGPEPYEQYF. The CDR3 DNA reads TGCGCCAGCAGTGACCCCGGGGGGCCTGAGCCCTACGAGCAGTACTTC.